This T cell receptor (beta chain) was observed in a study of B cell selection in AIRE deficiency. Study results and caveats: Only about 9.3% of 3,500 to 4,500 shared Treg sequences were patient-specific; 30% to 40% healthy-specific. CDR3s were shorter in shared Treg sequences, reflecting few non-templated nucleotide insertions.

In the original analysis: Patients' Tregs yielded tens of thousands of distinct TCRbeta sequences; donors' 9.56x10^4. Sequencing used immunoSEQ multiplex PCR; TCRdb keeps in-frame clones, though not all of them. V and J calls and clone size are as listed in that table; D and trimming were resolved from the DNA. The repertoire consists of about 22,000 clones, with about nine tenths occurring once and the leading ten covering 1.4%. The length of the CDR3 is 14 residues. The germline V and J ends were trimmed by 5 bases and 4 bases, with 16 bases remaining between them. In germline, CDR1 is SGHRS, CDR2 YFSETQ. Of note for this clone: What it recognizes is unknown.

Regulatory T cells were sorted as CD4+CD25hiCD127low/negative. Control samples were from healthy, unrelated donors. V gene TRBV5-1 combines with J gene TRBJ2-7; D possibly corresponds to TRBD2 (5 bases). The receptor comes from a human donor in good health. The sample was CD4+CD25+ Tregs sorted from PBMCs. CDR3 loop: CASRNDASSYEQYF. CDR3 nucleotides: TGCGCCAGCAGAAACGACGCTAGCTCGTACGAGCAGTACTTC.